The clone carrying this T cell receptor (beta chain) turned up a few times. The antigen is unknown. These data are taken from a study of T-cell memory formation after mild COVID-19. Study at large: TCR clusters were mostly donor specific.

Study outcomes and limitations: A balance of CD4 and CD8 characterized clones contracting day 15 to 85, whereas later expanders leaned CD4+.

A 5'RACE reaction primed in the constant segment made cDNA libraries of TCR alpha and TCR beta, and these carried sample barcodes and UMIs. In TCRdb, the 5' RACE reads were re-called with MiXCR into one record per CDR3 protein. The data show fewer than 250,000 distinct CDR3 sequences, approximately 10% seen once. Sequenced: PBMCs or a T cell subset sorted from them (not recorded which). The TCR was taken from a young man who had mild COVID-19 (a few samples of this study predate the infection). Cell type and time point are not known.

The CDR3 loop is CASSPPGTLVNTGELFF. In DNA, the CDR3 is TGTGCCAGCTCACCACCGGGGACACTCGTTAACACCGGGGAGCTGTTTTTT. The chain has TRBV18 and TRBJ2-2, with D possibly being TRBD1 (6 bases). This CDR3 contains 17 residues. The germline V gene encodes CDR1 KGHSH and CDR2 LQKENI. Trimming removed 0 bases at V and 2 bases at J, with 13 bases between.